This T cell receptor (beta chain) emerged from a study of cytomegalovirus exposure and HLA in healthy donors. Study as a whole: HLA-typed donors were the source of around 80 million unique TCRs, which an early data release held. General study points: The study put about 180 TCR beta chains on its list as cytomegalovirus-associated. In a later analysis, a missense DCLRE1C variant was linked to TCR beta V- and J-gene trimming.

Germline V CDR1 and CDR2: SEHNR, FQNEAQ (reference sequence). Trimming shortened V by 2 bases and J by 8 bases, and 9 bases separated the two germline ends. The CDR3 has 12 amino acids. Primers for the PCR totalled 60 Vbeta and 13 Jbeta. As handled by the study authors: Among the unique TCR beta chains that a later analysis counted, about 81 million in all, roughly 9.9 million were shared. Assay: immunoSEQ multiplex PCR; the TCRdb copy retains only in-frame clones and omits some. V and J calls and clone size are copied from that table; D and trimming were computed from the DNA. The repertoire table contains tens of thousands of clones. A word on this clone: Its specificity is not known.

The rearrangement links TRBV7-9 to TRBJ1-1; a possible D gene is TRBD1 (5 bases). Material: PBMCs. The source of this sequence is a man between 18 and 35 years old in good health and CMV-seropositive. The chain's CDR3 is CASSLSGGEAFF. In DNA, the CDR3 is TGTGCCAGCAGCTTATCTGGGGGGGAAGCTTTCTTT. Based on the CDR3 plus reference TRBV7-9 and TRBJ1-1, the full variable domain is DTGVSQNPRHKITKRGQNVTFRCDPISEHNRLYWYRQTLGQGPEFLTYFQNEAQLEKSRLLSDRFSAERPKGSFSTLEIQRTEQGDSAMYLCASSLSGGEAFFGQGTRLTVV.